This TCR beta chain was profiled in a study of siplizumab effects on memory and regulatory T cells (dated by TCRdb to 2018 to 2020). Describing the broader study: The study looked at the effect of siplizumab, an anti-CD2 antibody, on alloreactive T-cell subsets in allogeneic mixed lymphocyte reactions made from human PBMCs.

Library preparation used the immunoSEQ multiplex PCR assay. Around 92,000 TCR templates per sample were assayed by the deep sequencing platform. Genomic DNA extracted from sorted T cells was the material used for TCRbeta CDR3 sequencing. In the paper's pipeline: Clonal analysis of TCRbeta CDR3 data was done in the R programming language. Alloreactive CD4+ and CD8+ clones were identified by comparing unstimulated samples to CFSE-low samples taken after the reaction. Alloreactive CD4+ clones were assigned to regulatory or non-regulatory origin by matching sequences to sorted unstimulated Treg and non-Treg repertoires. Not all clones reach the TCRdb copy of this immuneACCESS table, which keeps in-frame sequences only. Checked studies attribute under half of the gap to unresolved V genes and leave the rest unexplained. D and trimming come from the DNA, and the V and J calls and clone size come from that table. For this sample the table gives about 120,000 clones, of which approximately 94% were detected only once. The ten largest clones add up to under 2% of the sample.

For this clone: Its antigen has not been determined. Base quality data are lacking; no much larger clone is found one base away.

Sorted unstimulated T cells and proliferating T cells recovered from mixed lymphocyte reactions were subjected to TCRbeta CDR3 sequencing. Fresh whole blood from ten HLA-typed healthy donors served as the source for isolating PBMCs. To map where alloreactive clones came from, unstimulated CD4+ non-regulatory T cells were FACS-sorted. Trimming leaves V shorter by 2 bases and J shorter by 7 bases, with the junction holding 2 bases beyond the gene matches. The CDR3 holds 14 amino acids from the cysteine to the phenylalanine. The retained sequence is limited to the CDR3, 42 bases, with the frame set at the first base. CDR1 and CDR2 were assigned from the germline V gene as KGHSH and LQKENI. On the study overall, not on this receptor specifically: Whether proliferating Tregs from siplizumab cultures actually had suppressive function was not functionally confirmed. A naive or memory phenotype could not be assigned to roughly 80-96% of proliferating CD4+ or CD8+ clones. The cumulative frequency of alloreactive sequences traceable to unstimulated CD4+ memory T cells was significantly reduced by siplizumab. Because sequences at frequencies below about 10^-5 were poorly captured, only a minor fraction of alloreactive clones could be mapped back to unstimulated subsets. Of the alloreactive CD4+ clones that could be mapped, the Treg-derived share averaged approximately 67% with siplizumab compared with 26.9% in control reactions. Unstimulated naive T cells appeared more diverse than memory T cells, and naive cells seemed to contribute substantially to the alloresponse.

The clonotype comes from a human donor in good health. The V gene is TRBV18 and the J gene is TRBJ2-4; a stretch of 10 junction bases matches TRBD1. The sequenced material came from non-Treg CD4+ T cells sorted from blood. The cell subset or site label for this specimen denotes: FACS-sorted unstimulated CD4+ non-regulatory T cells. The CDR3 region: CASSPSGQGNIQYF. The bases read TGTGCCAGCTCACCATCGGGACAGGGGAACATTCAGTACTTC.